This record concerns one TCR beta chain sequence. The antigen remains unidentified. The data were obtained in a study of T cell responses to AZD1222 COVID-19 vaccine. Study-wide results and limits: Seropositive status at baseline applied to only 6 or 7 AZD1222 recipients. The repertoires were collected only after the peak T cell response. Epitopes outside B.1.351 and B.1.1.7 mutated regions reportedly drew nearly half of spike TCRs.

This CDR3 spans 13 amino acids. The germline V gene has CDR1 LNHDA and CDR2 SQIVND (reference sequence). V shed 9 bases, J shed 7 bases, and the junction held 9 bases outside the gene matches. Timing groups of about 4 and about 12 weeks for second doses were pooled. Method: immunoSEQ multiplex PCR; TCRdb's copy keeps in-frame clones and lacks some. Of about 170,000 clones in the sample, roughly 85% were seen once. The TCR was taken from an adult who received the AZD1222 COVID-19 vaccine. The specimen was peripheral blood, collected 28 days after the second AZD1222 dose. The chain recombines TRBV19 with TRBJ2-1; 7 bases are shared with TRBD2. CDR3 in amino acids: CASVSGMVNEQFF. DNA for the CDR3: TGTGCCAGCGTGAGCGGGATGGTGAATGAGCAGTTCTTC.